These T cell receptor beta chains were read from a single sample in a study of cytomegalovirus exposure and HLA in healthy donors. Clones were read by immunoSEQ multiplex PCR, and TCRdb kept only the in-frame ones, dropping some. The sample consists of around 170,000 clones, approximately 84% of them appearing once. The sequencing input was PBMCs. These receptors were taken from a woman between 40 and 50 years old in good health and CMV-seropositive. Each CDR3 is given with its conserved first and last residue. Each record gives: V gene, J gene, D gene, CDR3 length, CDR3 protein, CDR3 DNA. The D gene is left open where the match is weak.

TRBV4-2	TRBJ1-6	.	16	CASSQAPGQPNDPLHF	TGTGCCAGCAGCCAAGCCCCGGGACAACCAAATGACCCCCTCCACTTT
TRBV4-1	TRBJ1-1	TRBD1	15	CASSQDQTGATEAFF	TGCGCCAGCAGCCAAGATCAGACAGGGGCCACTGAAGCTTTCTTT
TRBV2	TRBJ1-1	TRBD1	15	CASQTRTGEDTEAFF	TGTGCCAGCCAGACCAGGACAGGGGAGGACACTGAAGCTTTCTTT
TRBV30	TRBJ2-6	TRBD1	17	CAWGSTGGTSGANVLTF	TGTGCCTGGGGTTCGACAGGGGGCACCTCTGGGGCCAACGTCCTGACTTTC
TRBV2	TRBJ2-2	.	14	CASRETVNTGELFF	TGTGCCAGCAGAGAGACAGTGAACACCGGGGAGCTGTTTTTT
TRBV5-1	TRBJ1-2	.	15	CASSPDNRMFNGYTF	TGCGCCAGCAGCCCGGATAACAGGATGTTCAATGGCTACACCTTC
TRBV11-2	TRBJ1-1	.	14	CASSFSGVDTEAFF	TGTGCCAGCAGCTTTTCGGGGGTTGACACTGAAGCTTTCTTT
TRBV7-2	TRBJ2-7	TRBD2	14	CASSFTSGAYEQYF	TGTGCCAGCAGCTTTACTAGCGGGGCCTACGAGCAGTACTTC
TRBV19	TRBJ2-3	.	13	CATSPGNTDTQYF	TGTGCCACCTCACCCGGGAACACAGATACGCAGTATTTT
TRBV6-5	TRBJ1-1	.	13	CASGLGGYTEAFF	TGTGCCAGCGGACTAGGGGGGTACACTGAAGCTTTCTTT
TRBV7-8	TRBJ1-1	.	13	CASSLFGEAEAFF	TGTGCCAGCAGCTTATTCGGGGAGGCTGAAGCTTTCTTT